These T cell receptor beta chains were read from a single sample in a study of blood T cell repertoires in COVID-19. Produced via immunoSEQ multiplex PCR; TCRdb's table is partial and in-frame only. This table has under 250,000 clones, approximately 85% appearing once. Sequenced material: PBMCs or T cells enriched from blood (not recorded which). The source is a woman aged 45-59 years with acute COVID-19. Each CDR3 is given with its conserved first and last residue. D genes are given only for firm matches. A row's size may be missing; if present it is once, few, many or a size class.

d_call j_call v_call clone_size cdr3_aa cdr3_nt
NA TRBJ1-4 TRBV19 NA CASSKSGTNEKLFF TGTGCCAGTAGTAAATCGGGAACTAATGAAAAACTGTTTTTT
NA TRBJ1-3 TRBV5-1 NA CASSREGYSGNTIYF TGCGCCAGCAGCAGGGAGGGATACTCTGGAAACACCATATATTTT
TRBD1 TRBJ1-2 TRBV5-1 NA CASSLGQDGYTF TGCGCCAGCAGCCTCGGACAGGACGGCTACACCTTC
NA TRBJ1-1 TRBV5-4 once CASSPAGRNTEAFF TGTGCCAGCAGCCCCGCAGGGCGGAACACTGAAGCTTTCTTT
TRBD1 TRBJ2-3 TRBV6-2/TRBV6-3 NA CASSYGTVSTDTQYF TGTGCCAGCAGTTACGGGACAGTCAGCACAGATACGCAGTATTTT
NA TRBJ2-3 TRBV5-4 NA CASTPGSTGFTSTDTQYF TGTGCCAGCACTCCGGGCTCCACAGGGTTTACTAGCACAGATACGCAGTATTTT
NA TRBJ2-3 TRBV3-1/TRBV3-2 NA CASSRDTDTQYF TGTGCCAGCAGCCGCGACACAGATACGCAGTATTTT
TRBD2 TRBJ2-7 TRBV6-1 NA CASSEVAGGYEQYF TGTGCCAGCAGTGAAGTAGCGGGGGGCTACGAGCAGTACTTC
NA TRBJ1-2 TRBV5-8 NA CASSLLGFGYGYTF TGTGCCAGCAGCTTGCTGGGCTTTGGCTATGGCTACACCTTC
TRBD1 TRBJ1-4 TRBV5-1 many CASSPTFRGRNEKLFF TGCGCCAGCAGCCCGACCTTCAGGGGGCGAAATGAAAAACTGTTTTTT
TRBD1 TRBJ1-6 TRBV19 NA CASTGQVGYNSPLHF TGTGCCAGTACCGGACAGGTCGGCTATAATTCACCCCTCCACTTT
NA TRBJ2-6 TRBV7-2 NA CASSLNTGANVLTF TGTGCCAGCAGCTTAAACACTGGGGCCAACGTCCTGACTTTC
TRBD1 TRBJ1-4 TRBV6-1 few CASSEYWTGGEKLFF TGTGCCAGCAGTGAATATTGGACAGGGGGTGAAAAACTGTTTTTT
NA TRBJ1-6 TRBV5-1 NA CASSAGGVNSPLHF TGCGCCAGCAGCGCGGGTGGGGTGAACTCACCCCTCCACTTT
NA TRBJ1-2 TRBV30 NA CAWSQDRTYGYTF TGTGCCTGGTCCCAAGACAGAACCTATGGCTACACCTTC
NA TRBJ1-5 TRBV30 NA CAWSVGQSGQPQHF TGTGCCTGGAGTGTAGGACAGTCCGGACAGCCCCAGCATTTT
NA TRBJ1-1 TRBV5-6 NA CASSFERSEAFF TGTGCCAGCAGCTTCGAAAGGAGCGAAGCTTTCTTT
NA TRBJ1-2 TRBV3-1/TRBV3-2 NA CASSQDITAYGYTF TGTGCCAGCAGCCAAGATATCACAGCCTATGGCTACACCTTC
NA TRBJ1-2 TRBV25-1 NA CASSDPLTVANYGYTF TGTGCCAGCAGTGATCCCTTGACAGTCGCAAACTATGGCTACACCTTC
TRBD1 TRBJ2-4 TRBV30 NA CAWSGQGLAKNIQYF TGTGCCTGGAGTGGACAGGGGCTAGCCAAAAACATTCAGTACTTC
NA TRBJ1-5 TRBV7-9 NA CASSQDRLSQPQHF TGTGCCAGCAGCCAAGACAGGCTATCGCAGCCCCAGCATTTT
NA TRBJ1-5 TRBV4-2 few CASSQDEGDQPQHF TGTGCCAGCAGCCAAGATGAAGGGGATCAGCCCCAGCATTTT
NA TRBJ2-2 TRBV6-5 once CASRLTSKNTGELFF TGTGCCAGCAGATTAACTAGCAAGAACACCGGGGAGCTGTTTTTT